The source of this TCR beta chain is a study of early T cells in non-severe SARS-CoV-2 infection. For the study at large: Unpaired chains resulted from sequencing bulk RNA of unsorted whole blood. Study-level results: There was a bias toward anti-spike CD8 responses in VDJdb matching, which missed private and CD4 specificities.

The CDR3 consists of 13 residues. Germline V gene lookup returns CDR1 SNHLY and CDR2 FYNNEI. Trimming pared 6 bases from V and 9 bases from J, leaving 15 bases between. A word on this clonotype: The target antigen is unknown.

Attached unique molecular identifiers marked individual cDNA molecules. A single record per CDR3 protein comes from TCRdb applying MiXCR to the 5' RACE reads. Found here are approximately 98,000 distinct CDR3 sequences, 9.5% to 13% of them singletons; the top ten hold less than 3.5%. The source is an adult who was a healthcare worker with PCR-confirmed SARS-CoV-2 infection or an uninfected control (not recorded which). This chain connects TRBV2 to TRBJ2-1, with D unresolved. The sample consisted of whole blood. Here the CDR3 DNA reads TGTGCCAGCAGGGTTGACTCCGGTACTGAGCAGTTCTTC. It is translated as CASRVDSGTEQFF. Filled out from reference TRBV2 and TRBJ2-1, the complete variable domain reads EPEVTQTPSHQVTQMGQEVILRCVPISNHLYFYWYRQILGQKVEFLVSFYNNEISEKSEIFDDQFSVERPDGSNFTLKIRSTKLEDSAMYFCASRVDSGTEQFFGPGTRLTVL.